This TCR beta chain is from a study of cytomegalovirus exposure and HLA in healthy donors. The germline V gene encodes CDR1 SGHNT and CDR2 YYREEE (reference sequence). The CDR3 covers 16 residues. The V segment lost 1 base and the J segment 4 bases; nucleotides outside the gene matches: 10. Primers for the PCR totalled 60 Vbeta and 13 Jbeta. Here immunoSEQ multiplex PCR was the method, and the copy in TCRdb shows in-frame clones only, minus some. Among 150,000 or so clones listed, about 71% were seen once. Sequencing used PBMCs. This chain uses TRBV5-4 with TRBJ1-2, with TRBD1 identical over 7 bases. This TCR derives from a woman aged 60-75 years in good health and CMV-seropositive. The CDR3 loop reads CASSLRQGRNPYGYTF. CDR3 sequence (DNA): TGTGCCAGCAGCTTGCGACAGGGTCGTAATCCCTATGGCTACACCTTC.